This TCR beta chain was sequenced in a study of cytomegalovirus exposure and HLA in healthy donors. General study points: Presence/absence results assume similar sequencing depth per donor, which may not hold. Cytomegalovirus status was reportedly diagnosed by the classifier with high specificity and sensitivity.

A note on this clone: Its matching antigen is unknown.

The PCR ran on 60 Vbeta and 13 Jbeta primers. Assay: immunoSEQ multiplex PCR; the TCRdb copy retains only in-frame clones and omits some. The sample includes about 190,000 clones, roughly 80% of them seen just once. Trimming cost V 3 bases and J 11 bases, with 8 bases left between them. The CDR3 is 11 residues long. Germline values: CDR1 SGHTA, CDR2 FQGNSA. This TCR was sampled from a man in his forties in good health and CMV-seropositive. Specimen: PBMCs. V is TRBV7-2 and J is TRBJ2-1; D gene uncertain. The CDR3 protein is CASSFLVQQFF. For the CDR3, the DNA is TGTGCCAGCAGCTTTTTAGTACAGCAGTTCTTC.